The 22 T cell receptor beta chains in this list originate from one sample, sequenced in a study of OX40 agonist ivuxolimab in advanced cancers. TCRdb's table, derived via immunoSEQ multiplex PCR, lists solely in-frame clones and lacks some. The sample has roughly 67,000 clones; approximately 89% are singletons. Material: CD4+ or CD8+ T cells sorted from blood, obtained in a trial of the OX40 agonist ivuxolimab. The origin of the receptors is an adult with an advanced solid tumor such as melanoma, head and neck, liver or kidney cancer.

The J gene is TRBJ2-7, the V gene TRBV18, with 10 positions matching TRBD1. The CDR3 covers 15 residues. CDR1 and CDR2 (germline): KGHSH, LQKENI. J lost 2 bases, V lost 0 bases, and 1 base had no gene match. The CDR3: CASSPPGQGTYEQYF. The CDR3 DNA is TGTGCCAGCTCACCACCGGGACAGGGGACCTACGAGCAGTACTTC.

This chain connects TRBV11-2 to TRBJ1-3; 9 nucleotides line up with TRBD1. CDR1 SGHAT and CDR2 FQNNGV come from the germline V gene. Trimming cost V 5 bases and J 2 bases; bases outside gene matches: 4. This CDR3 has 15 amino acids. As DNA, the CDR3 is TGTGCCAGCAGCGGGACAGGGTCCCCTGGAAACACCATATATTTT. It is translated as CASSGTGSPGNTIYF. The full variable domain, its missing parts supplied by reference TRBV11-2 and TRBJ1-3, is EAGVAQSPRYKIIEKRQSVAFWCNPISGHATLYWYQQILGQGPKLLIQFQNNGVVDDSQLPKDRFSAERLKGVDSTLKIQPAKLEDSAVYLCASSGTGSPGNTIYFGEGSWLTVV.

V usage is TRBV18 and J usage is TRBJ2-5; D gene ambiguous. The germline V gene has CDR1 KGHSH and CDR2 LQKENI. CDR3 size: 16 residues. V was clipped by 3 bases and J by 2 bases, with 16 bases between them. This CDR3 reads CASSPPGGVGQETQYF. CDR3 DNA: TGTGCCAGCTCACCCCCGGGTGGGGTTGGACAAGAGACCCAGTACTTC.

This chain connects TRBV28 to TRBJ1-2; D remains ambiguous. The CDR3 runs to 12 residues. Trimming left V 5 bases short and J 10 bases short, with 14 bases between. CDR1 is MDHEN and CDR2 is SYDVKM in the germline V gene. Written as DNA, the CDR3 is TGTGCCAGCAGTCGATCGACGGACCACTACACCTTC. It yields the protein CASSRSTDHYTF.

This chain joins TRBV6-5 and TRBJ2-1; 8 bases match TRBD2. Germline-derived CDR1 and CDR2 are MNHEY and SVGAGI. Losses at the gene ends were 5 bases for V and 7 bases for J; bases not matched to a gene: 7. The CDR3 consists of 14 residues. The CDR3, as DNA: TGTGCCAGCAGTAGCGGGAGTTTAAGAAATGAGCAGTTCTTC. The encoded protein is CASSSGSLRNEQFF.

The chain recombines TRBV25-1 with TRBJ1-1; 8 bases are shared with TRBD1. V gave up 4 bases and J gave up 1 base; unmatched junction bases: 2. This CDR3 is built from 14 residues. Germline CDR1 MGHDK, CDR2 SYGVNS. The CDR3 spells CASSADRGNTEAFF. DNA for the CDR3: TGTGCCAGCAGTGCCGACAGGGGGAACACTGAAGCTTTCTTT.

The chain uses TRBV5-1 and TRBJ2-5, with 14 bases aligning to TRBD2. This CDR3 has 18 amino acids. V dropped 4 bases and J dropped 5; count of bases not matched to a gene: 13. Germline lookup yields CDR1 SGHRS and CDR2 YFSETQ. The CDR3 loop reads CASSTGLAGGAFAETQYF. CDR3 DNA sequence: TGCGCCAGCAGCACCGGACTAGCGGGGGGCGCTTTTGCCGAGACCCAGTACTTC.

The CDR3, as DNA: TGCGCCAGTTCTAGGACCGGGGACACTGAAGCTTTCTTT. Protein sequence: CASSRTGDTEAFF. The chain has TRBV10-1 and TRBJ1-1, with D unresolved. This CDR3 is 13 amino acids long. The germline V and J ends were trimmed by 9 bases and 3 bases, with 14 bases remaining between them. Germline CDR1 WNHNN, CDR2 SYGVQD (reference sequence).

The rearrangement joins TRBV6-1 to TRBJ2-1, with 7 bases matching TRBD2. After removal of 5 bases from V and 0 bases from J, the junction contained 4 bases not matched to a gene. Germline values: CDR1 MNHNS, CDR2 SASEGT. The CDR3 is 15 amino acids. The CDR3 nucleotides read TGTGCCAGCAGTACTAGCGTAAACTCCTACAATGAGCAGTTCTTC. It translates to CASSTSVNSYNEQFF.

The chain is built from TRBV9 and TRBJ2-2; possible D gene TRBD2, 5 bases. The CDR3 totals 16 residues. V shed 3 bases and J shed 5 bases, with 17 bases lying between them. Germline CDR1 and CDR2: SGDLS and YYNGEE. CDR3 nucleotide sequence: TGTGCCAGCAGCGCCACCGCCCGGTCGGGGACCGGGGAGCTGTTTTTT. This sequence encodes CASSATARSGTGELFF.

The chain combines TRBV27 with TRBJ2-7, with 13 bases fitting TRBD2. Germline V CDR1 and CDR2: MNHEY, SMNVEV (reference sequence). The CDR3 spans 16 residues. After removal of 5 bases from V and 2 bases from J, the junction contained 6 bases not matched to a gene. CDR3 bases: TGTGCCAGCAGTCTAAGGACTAGCGGGGGTCCCTACGAGCAGTACTTC. It specifies CASSLRTSGGPYEQYF.

The rearrangement joins TRBV6-5 to TRBJ1-1; the D gene is possibly TRBD1 (6 bases). The CDR3 consists of 16 residues. Between the trimmed V and J ends, which lost 2 bases and 5 bases, there was a span of 18 bases. CDR1 is MNHEY and CDR2 is SVGAGI in the germline V gene. The CDR3 reads CASSYGSGIGGTEAFF. CDR3 DNA: TGTGCCAGCAGTTACGGATCGGGGATAGGGGGTACTGAAGCTTTCTTT.

The chain carries TRBV5-4 and TRBJ1-2, with a tentative D call TRBD1 (6 bases). V was cut by 0 bases and J by 4 bases, with 16 bases left in between. Germline V gene lookup returns CDR1 SGHNT and CDR2 YYREEE (reference sequence). The CDR3 runs 16 residues. Written as DNA, the CDR3 is TGTGCCAGCAGCTTGGGAGGGGGAGGGGACACCTATGGCTACACCTTC. Its translation: CASSLGGGGDTYGYTF.

V gene TRBV5-6 combines with J gene TRBJ1-2; TRBD1 agrees at 12 bases. The CDR3 extends over 15 amino acids. In germline, CDR1 is SGHDT, CDR2 YYEEEE. The V and J ends lost 4 bases and 8 bases, in that order; junction bases with no gene match: 9. The CDR3 DNA reads TGTGCCAGCAGCCTGGAGGGACAGGGGGCAAGAGGCTACACCTTC. Encoded protein: CASSLEGQGARGYTF.

V usage is TRBV2 and J usage is TRBJ2-7; no reliable D call. The CDR3 is made up of 15 amino acids. CDR1 SNHLY and CDR2 FYNNEI come from the germline V gene. The V gene lost 0 bases and the J gene lost 4 bases, with 13 bases spanning the gap. This CDR3 reads CASSEALGLPYEQYF. The CDR3 coding sequence is TGTGCCAGCAGTGAAGCGCTTGGCCTCCCTTACGAGCAGTACTTC.

This chain joins TRBV7-2 and TRBJ2-5; TRBD2 is a possible D gene (7 bases). The J call may be wrong; the DNA end is better matched by TRBJ2-7. Germline V gene lookup returns CDR1 SGHTA and CDR2 FQGNSA. The length of the CDR3 is 15 residues. The CDR3 DNA follows: TGTGCCAGCAGCTTAGTGCGGGGGCCTTCCTACGAGCAGTACTTC. This sequence encodes CASSLVRGPSYEQYF.

This clone was counted a single time. V and J are TRBV19 and TRBJ2-2; D ambiguous. This CDR3 has 14 amino acids. Germline V gives CDR1 LNHDA, CDR2 SQIVND (reference sequence). Trimming stripped 3 bases from V and 0 bases from J, with 5 bases between. The CDR3 DNA is TGTGCCAGTAGTATTGGTCCGAACACCGGGGAGCTGTTTTTT. Protein: CASSIGPNTGELFF.

The V gene is TRBV10-3, the J gene TRBJ2-1; D could derive from TRBD1 or TRBD2 (6 bases each). Per germline, CDR1 ENHRY and CDR2 SYGVKD. The CDR3 is made up of 16 amino acids. Trimming removed 4 bases from V and 6 bases from J, with 19 bases in between. CDR3 sequence: CAISGTDPSVGNEQFF. The CDR3 DNA reads as TGTGCCATCAGTGGGACAGATCCTAGCGTAGGCAATGAGCAGTTCTTC.

This clone turned up a few times. CDR3 sequence (DNA): TGTGCCAGCAGCTTAGTACAGAACACTGAAGCTTTCTTT. Amino acids: CASSLVQNTEAFF. The chain uses TRBV7-9 and TRBJ1-1; D gene unclear. The CDR3 covers 13 residues. V was trimmed by 1 base and J by 1 base, leaving 4 bases between them. Germline CDR1 and CDR2: SEHNR and FQNEAQ (reference sequence). Together with reference TRBV7-9 and TRBJ1-1, the CDR3 gives the full variable domain: DTGVSQNPRHKITKRGQNVTFRCDPISEHNRLYWYRQTLGQGPEFLTYFQNEAQLEKSRLLSDRFSAERPKGSFSTLEIQRTEQGDSAMYLCASSLVQNTEAFFGQGTRLTVV.

The chain joins TRBV29-1 to TRBJ2-7; 11 bases map to TRBD1. The J segment lost 2 bases and the V segment lost 5 bases, leaving 5 bases of the junction unmatched. CDR1 and CDR2 from the germline V gene are SQVTM and ANQGSEA. The CDR3 length is 14 residues. CDR3 DNA sequence: TGCAGCGTTTCACCGGGACAGGGGGCCTACGAGCAGTACTTC. Translated, it gives CSVSPGQGAYEQYF.

This clone appeared a few times. This rearrangement joins TRBV4-1 to TRBJ2-3; TRBD2 might be the D (6 bases). Germline values: CDR1 MGHRA, CDR2 YSYEKL. Trimming removed 4 bases from V and 4 bases from J, with 12 bases in between. This CDR3 is built from 14 residues. The CDR3 loop is CASSRQLAPDTQYF. CDR3 DNA: TGCGCCAGCAGCCGCCAACTAGCCCCAGATACGCAGTATTTT.

This clone has just a few counts. This chain links TRBV28 with TRBJ2-1; D not certain. V shed 3 bases and J shed 0 bases, with 9 bases lying between them. Germline V gene data show CDR1 as MDHEN and CDR2 as SYDVKM. This CDR3 region has 15 residues. In DNA, the CDR3 is TGTGCCAGCAGTTTTGGTGGGTTCTCCTACAATGAGCAGTTCTTC. Translated, it gives CASSFGGFSYNEQFF.